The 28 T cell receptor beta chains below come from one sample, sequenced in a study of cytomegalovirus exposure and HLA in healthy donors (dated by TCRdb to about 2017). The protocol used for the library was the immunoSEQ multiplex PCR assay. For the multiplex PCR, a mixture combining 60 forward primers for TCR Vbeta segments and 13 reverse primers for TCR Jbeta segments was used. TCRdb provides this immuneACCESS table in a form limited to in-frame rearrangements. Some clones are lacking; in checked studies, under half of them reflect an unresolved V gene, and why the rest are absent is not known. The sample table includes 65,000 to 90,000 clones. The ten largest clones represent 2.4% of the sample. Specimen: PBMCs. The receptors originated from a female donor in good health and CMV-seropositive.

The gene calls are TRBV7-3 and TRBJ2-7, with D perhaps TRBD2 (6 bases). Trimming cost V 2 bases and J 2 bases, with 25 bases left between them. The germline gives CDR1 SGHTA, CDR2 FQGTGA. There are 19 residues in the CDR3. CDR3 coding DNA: TGTGCCAGCAGCTTAGACTTCCGGCTGGGACTGCCATTTCCCTACGAGCAGTACTTC. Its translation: CASSLDFRLGLPFPYEQYF.

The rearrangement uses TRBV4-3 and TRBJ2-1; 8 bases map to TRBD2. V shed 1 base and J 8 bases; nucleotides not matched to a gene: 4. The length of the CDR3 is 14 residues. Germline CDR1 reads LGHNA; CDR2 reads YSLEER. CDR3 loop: CASSQVAGRDEQFF. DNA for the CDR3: TGCGCCAGCAGCCAAGTAGCGGGGAGGGATGAGCAGTTCTTC.

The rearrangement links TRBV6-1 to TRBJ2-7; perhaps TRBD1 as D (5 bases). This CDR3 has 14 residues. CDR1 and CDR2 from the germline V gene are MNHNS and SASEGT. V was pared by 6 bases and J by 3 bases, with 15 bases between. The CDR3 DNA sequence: TGTGCCAGCAGACGGGCCCTAGGGGACTACGAGCAGTACTTC. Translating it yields CASRRALGDYEQYF.

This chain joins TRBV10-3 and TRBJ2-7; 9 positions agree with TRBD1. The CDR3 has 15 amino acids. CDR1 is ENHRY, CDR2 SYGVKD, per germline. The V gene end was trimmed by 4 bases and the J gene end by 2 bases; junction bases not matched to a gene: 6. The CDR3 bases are TGTGCCATCAGTGCCCGGACAGGGGCGACCTACGAGCAGTACTTC. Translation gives CAISARTGATYEQYF.

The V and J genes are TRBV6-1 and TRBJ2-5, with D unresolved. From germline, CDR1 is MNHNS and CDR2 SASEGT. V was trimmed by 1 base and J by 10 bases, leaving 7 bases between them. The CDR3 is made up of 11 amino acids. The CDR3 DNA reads TGTGCCAGCAGTGAAGGAACGGTCCAGTACTTC. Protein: CASSEGTVQYF.

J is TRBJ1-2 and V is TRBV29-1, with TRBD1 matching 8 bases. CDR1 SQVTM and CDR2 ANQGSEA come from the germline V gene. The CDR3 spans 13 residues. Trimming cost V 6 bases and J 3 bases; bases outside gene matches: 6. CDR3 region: CSVGQGGDYGYTF. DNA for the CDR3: TGCAGCGTAGGACAGGGCGGGGACTATGGCTACACCTTC.

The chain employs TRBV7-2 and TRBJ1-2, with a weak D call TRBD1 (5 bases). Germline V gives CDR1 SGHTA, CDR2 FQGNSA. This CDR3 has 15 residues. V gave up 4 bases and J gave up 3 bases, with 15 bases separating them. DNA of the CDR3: TGTGCCAGCAGCTATTATCTGACAGAAGACTATGGCTACACCTTC. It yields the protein CASSYYLTEDYGYTF.

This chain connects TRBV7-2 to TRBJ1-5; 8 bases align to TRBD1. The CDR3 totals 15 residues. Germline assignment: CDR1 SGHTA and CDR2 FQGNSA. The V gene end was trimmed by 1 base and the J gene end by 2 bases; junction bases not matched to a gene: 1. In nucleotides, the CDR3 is TGTGCCAGCAGCTTAGAGGGACAGGGCAATCAGCCCCAGCATTTT. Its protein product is CASSLEGQGNQPQHF.

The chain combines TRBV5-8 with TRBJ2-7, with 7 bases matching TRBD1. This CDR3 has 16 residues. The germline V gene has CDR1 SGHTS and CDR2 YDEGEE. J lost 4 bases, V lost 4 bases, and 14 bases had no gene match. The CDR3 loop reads CASSLGATGSTYEQYF. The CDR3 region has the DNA TGTGCCAGCAGCCTTGGAGCGACAGGGTCGACGTACGAGCAGTACTTC.

The chain's CDR3 is CASSFKREIDMSADTQYF. In nucleotides, the CDR3 is TGTGCCAGCAGCTTTAAGCGGGAGATCGACATGAGCGCAGATACGCAGTATTTT. V is TRBV7-9 and J is TRBJ2-3; 8 bases are shared with TRBD2. The trim removed 3 bases at V and 4 bases at J, leaving 15 bases unmatched. The CDR3 spans 18 residues. CDR1 is SEHNR and CDR2 is FQNEAQ in the germline V gene (reference sequence).

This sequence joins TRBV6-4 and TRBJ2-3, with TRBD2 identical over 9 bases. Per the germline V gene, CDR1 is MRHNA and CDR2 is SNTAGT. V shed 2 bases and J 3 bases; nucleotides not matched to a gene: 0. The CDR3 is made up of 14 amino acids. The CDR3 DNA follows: TGTGCCAGCAGTGACACTAGCGGGACAGATACGCAGTATTTT. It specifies CASSDTSGTDTQYF.

As DNA, the CDR3 is TGCAGCGTTGAAGGGAACAGGGGGCTGGAGACCCAGTACTTC. Translated, it gives CSVEGNRGLETQYF. This chain links TRBV29-1 with TRBJ2-5; TRBD1 agrees at 9 bases. Losses at the gene ends were 1 base for V and 5 bases for J; bases not matched to a gene: 5. CDR1 and CDR2 (germline): SQVTM, ANQGSEA. The CDR3 has 14 amino acids.

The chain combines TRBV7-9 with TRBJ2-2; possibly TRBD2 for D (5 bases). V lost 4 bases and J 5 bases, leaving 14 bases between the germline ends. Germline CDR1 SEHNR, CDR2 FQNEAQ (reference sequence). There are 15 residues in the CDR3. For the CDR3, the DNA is TGTGCCAGCAGCTACGGGGTACTCCGGACCGGGGAGCTGTTTTTT. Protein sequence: CASSYGVLRTGELFF.

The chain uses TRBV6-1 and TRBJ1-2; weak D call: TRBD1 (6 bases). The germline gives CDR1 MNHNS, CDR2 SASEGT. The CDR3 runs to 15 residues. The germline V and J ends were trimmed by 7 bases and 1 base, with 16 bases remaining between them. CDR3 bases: TGTGCCAGCAACCCCCGGACAGCCTTTAACTATGGCTACACCTTC. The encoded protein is CASNPRTAFNYGYTF.

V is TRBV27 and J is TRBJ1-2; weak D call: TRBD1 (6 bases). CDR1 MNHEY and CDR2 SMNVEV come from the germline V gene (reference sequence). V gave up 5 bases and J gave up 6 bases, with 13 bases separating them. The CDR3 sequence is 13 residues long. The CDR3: CASSARGGNGYTF. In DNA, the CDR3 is TGTGCCAGCAGTGCGAGAGGGGGTAATGGCTACACCTTC.

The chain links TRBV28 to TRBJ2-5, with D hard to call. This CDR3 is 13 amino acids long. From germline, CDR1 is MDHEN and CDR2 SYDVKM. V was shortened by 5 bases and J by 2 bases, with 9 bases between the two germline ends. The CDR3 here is CASSPQFQETQYF. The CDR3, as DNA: TGTGCCAGCAGTCCACAGTTTCAAGAGACCCAGTACTTC.

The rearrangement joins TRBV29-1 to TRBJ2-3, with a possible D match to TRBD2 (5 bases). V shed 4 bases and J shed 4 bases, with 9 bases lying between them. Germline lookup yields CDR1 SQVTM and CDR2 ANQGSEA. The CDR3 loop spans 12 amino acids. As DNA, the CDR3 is TGCAGCGTTGTCCCGGGGTCAGATACGCAGTATTTT. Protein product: CSVVPGSDTQYF.

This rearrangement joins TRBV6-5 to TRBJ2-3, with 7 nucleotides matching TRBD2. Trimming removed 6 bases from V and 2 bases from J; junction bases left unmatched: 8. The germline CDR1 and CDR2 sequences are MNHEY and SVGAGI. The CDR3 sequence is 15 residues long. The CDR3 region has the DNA TGTGCCAGCAGGCCCCTAGCGGAATCCACAGATACGCAGTATTTT. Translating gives CASRPLAESTDTQYF.

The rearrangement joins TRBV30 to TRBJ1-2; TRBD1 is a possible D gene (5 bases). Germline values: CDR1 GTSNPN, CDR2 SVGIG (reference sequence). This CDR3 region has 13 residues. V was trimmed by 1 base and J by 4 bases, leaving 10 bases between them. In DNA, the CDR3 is TGTGCCTGGAGTGCGGGGGGTTCCTATGGCTACACCTTC. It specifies CAWSAGGSYGYTF. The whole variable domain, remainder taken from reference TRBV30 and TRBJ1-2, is SQTIHQWPATLVQPVGSPLSLECTVEGTSNPNLYWYRQAAGRGLQLLFYSVGIGQISSEVPQNLSASRPQDRQFILSSKKLLLSDSGFYLCAWSAGGSYGYTFGSGTRLTVV.

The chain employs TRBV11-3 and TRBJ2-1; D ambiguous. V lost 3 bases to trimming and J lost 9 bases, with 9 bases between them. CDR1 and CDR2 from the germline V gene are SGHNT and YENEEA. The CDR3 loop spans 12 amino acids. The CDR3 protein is CASSFLRGEQFF. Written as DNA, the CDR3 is TGTGCCAGCAGCTTCCTCCGAGGTGAGCAGTTCTTC.

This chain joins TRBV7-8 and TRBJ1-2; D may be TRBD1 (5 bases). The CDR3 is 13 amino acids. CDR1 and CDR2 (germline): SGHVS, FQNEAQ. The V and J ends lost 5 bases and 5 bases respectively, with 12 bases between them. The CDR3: CASSGSGAYGYTF. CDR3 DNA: TGTGCCAGCAGCGGCAGCGGGGCGTATGGCTACACCTTC.

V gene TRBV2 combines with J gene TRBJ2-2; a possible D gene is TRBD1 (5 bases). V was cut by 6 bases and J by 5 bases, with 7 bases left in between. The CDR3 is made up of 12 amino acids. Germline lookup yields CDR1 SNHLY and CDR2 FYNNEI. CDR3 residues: CASSQGTGELFF. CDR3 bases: TGTGCCAGCAGCCAGGGTACCGGGGAGCTGTTTTTT.

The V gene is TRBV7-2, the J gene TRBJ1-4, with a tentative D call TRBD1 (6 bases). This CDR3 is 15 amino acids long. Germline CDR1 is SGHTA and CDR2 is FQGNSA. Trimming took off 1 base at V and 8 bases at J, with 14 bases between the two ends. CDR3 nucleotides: TGTGCCAGCAGCTTAGATCATTTCCAGGGGGAAAAACTGTTTTTT. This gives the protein CASSLDHFQGEKLFF.

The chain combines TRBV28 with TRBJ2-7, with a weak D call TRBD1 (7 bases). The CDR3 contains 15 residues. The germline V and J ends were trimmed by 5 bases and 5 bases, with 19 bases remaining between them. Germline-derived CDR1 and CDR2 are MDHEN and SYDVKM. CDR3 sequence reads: CASSPPLGRGDEQYF. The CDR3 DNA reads TGTGCCAGCAGTCCCCCCCTAGGCAGGGGGGACGAGCAGTACTTC.

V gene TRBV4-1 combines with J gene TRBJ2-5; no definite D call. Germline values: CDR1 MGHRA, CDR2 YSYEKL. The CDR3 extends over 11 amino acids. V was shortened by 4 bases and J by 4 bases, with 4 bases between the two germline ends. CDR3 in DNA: TGCGCCAGCAGCCCATTAGAGACCCAGTACTTC. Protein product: CASSPLETQYF.

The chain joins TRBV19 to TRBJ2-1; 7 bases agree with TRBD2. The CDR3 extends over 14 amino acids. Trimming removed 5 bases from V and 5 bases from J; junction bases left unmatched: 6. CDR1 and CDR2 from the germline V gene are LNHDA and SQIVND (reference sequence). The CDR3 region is CASSVTSPDNEQFF. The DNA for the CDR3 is TGTGCCAGTAGTGTGACTAGCCCCGACAATGAGCAGTTCTTC. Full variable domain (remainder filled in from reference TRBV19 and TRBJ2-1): DGGITQSPKYLFRKEGQNVTLSCEQNLNHDAMYWYRQDPGQGLRLIYYSQIVNDFQKGDIAEGYSVSREKKESFPLTVTSAQKNPTAFYLCASSVTSPDNEQFFGPGTRLTVL.

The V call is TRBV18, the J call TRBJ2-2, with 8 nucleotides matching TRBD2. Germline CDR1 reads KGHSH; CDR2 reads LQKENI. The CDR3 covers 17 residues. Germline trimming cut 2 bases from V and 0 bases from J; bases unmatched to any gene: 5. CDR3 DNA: TGTGCCAGCTCACCAATGGCGGGGGGCACGAACACCGGGGAGCTGTTTTTT. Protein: CASSPMAGGTNTGELFF.

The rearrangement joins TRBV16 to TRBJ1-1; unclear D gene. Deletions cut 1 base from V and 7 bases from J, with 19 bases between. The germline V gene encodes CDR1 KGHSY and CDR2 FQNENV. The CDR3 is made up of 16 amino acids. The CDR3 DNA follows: TGTGCCAGCAGCCAATATAAAGCCTCTAGGAGCAGTGAAGCTTTCTTT. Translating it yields CASSQYKASRSSEAFF. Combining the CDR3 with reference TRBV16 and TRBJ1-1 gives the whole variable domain GEEVAQTPKHLVRGEGQKAKLYCAPIKGHSYVFWYQQVLKNEFKFLISFQNENVFDETGMPKERFSAKCLPNSPCSLEIQATKLEDSAVYFCASSQYKASRSSEAFFGQGTRLTVV.